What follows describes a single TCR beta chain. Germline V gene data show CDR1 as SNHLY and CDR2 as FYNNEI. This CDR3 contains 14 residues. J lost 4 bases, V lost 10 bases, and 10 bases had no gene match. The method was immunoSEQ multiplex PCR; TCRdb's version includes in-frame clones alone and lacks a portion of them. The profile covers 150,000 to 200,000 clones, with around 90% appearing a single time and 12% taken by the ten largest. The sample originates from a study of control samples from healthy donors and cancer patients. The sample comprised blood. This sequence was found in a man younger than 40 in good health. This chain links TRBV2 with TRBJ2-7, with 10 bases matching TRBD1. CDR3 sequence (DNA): TGTGCCATCCAGCGGGACAGGGGAGGGTACGAGCAGTACTTC. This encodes CAIQRDRGGYEQYF.